This entry features one T cell receptor (beta chain) sequence. The CDR3 spans 16 residues. V trimming: 0 bases; J trimming: 6 bases; junction bases outside the gene matches: 8. CDR1 ENHRY and CDR2 SYGVKD come from the germline V gene. These data come from a study of blood T cell repertoires in COVID-19. Clones were sequenced by immunoSEQ multiplex PCR, and TCRdb holds only the in-frame ones, with some missing. The repertoire consists of 330,000 or so clones, with approximately 89% occurring once and the leading ten covering about 5%. V usage is TRBV10-3 and J usage is TRBJ2-7, with TRBD1 identical over 10 bases. The sample was PBMCs or T cells enriched from blood (not recorded which). This receptor was taken from a man aged 30-40 years who had recovered from COVID-19. CDR3 nucleotide sequence: TGTGCCATCAGTGAGTCGTTCGGGACAGGGGTTTCCGAGCAGTACTTC. This encodes CAISESFGTGVSEQYF.